Detailed here is one TCR beta chain. This CDR3 contains 15 residues. J was trimmed by 4 bases and V by 3 bases; bases with no gene match: 4. Germline loops: CDR1 MNHEY, CDR2 SMNVEV (reference sequence). The authors reverse transcribed roughly 0.5 to 1 ug RNA with random hexamers. TCRdb re-called the immunoSEQ multiplex PCR reads with MiXCR, one entry per CDR3 protein. The profile shows about 430,000 distinct CDR3 sequences, roughly 85% of them singletons. The record originates from a study of CD8 T cells in Susac syndrome. Sequencing targeted TCR beta in blood CD8+ and CD4+ T cells. The multiple sclerosis control group was made up of treatment-naive patients with stable or active relapsing-remitting disease.

The V gene is TRBV27, the J gene TRBJ1-5, with 9 positions matching TRBD1. The sequence came from a human donor with multiple sclerosis. The material sequenced was CD8+ T cells from PBMCs. DNA for the CDR3: TGTGCCAGCAGTTTTGGGACAGGGCCAAATCAGCCCCAGCATTTT. Translation gives CASSFGTGPNQPQHF.